Here is one TCR beta chain with its context. This clonotype was found many times. No cognate antigen has been identified for it. No much larger clone exists at a distance of one base, and base qualities are not known. Explained via the paper, the time point label denotes: sample taken at primary tumor resection. The donors were 65 to 85 patients from the lung TRACERx cohort who had early-stage, untreated non-small cell lung cancer. Whole RNA extracted from tumor and nontumor lung tissue, or from cryopreserved PBMC samples, was used for TCR sequencing without cell sorting. Patients were selected for TCR sequencing only if sufficient RNA was available from at least two tumor regions. The library was obtained by 5' RACE. For sequencing, a NextSeq 500 was employed. In the TCR library protocol, a unique molecular identifier was attached to each TCR cDNA molecule so that PCR and sequencing errors could be corrected. In the original analysis: TCR identification, UMI-based error correction and CDR3 extraction were all carried out with Decombinator tools. TCRs above a frequency of 2 per 1,000, corresponding to the top 1% of the tumor frequency distribution, were defined as expanded. Renyi diversity was calculated using the R vegan package after each repertoire was subsampled 100 times to 5,000 TCRs. CDR3 similarity networks were constructed using string-kernel similarity of amino acid triplets, with links drawn between CDR3s whose pairwise similarity was above 0.82. TCRdb reprocessing: public reads trimmed at Q25 with fastp, clones called with MiXCR, in-frame beta chains kept. All rows with the same CDR3 protein become a single entry with the most common DNA and genes. V and J calls and clone size were set by TCRdb, not the authors. The sample data list 30,000 to 45,000 distinct CDR3 sequences, and 7.5% to 8% of these were observed just once. The ten largest clones capture approximately 30% of the sample.

This sample was included in a study of spatial heterogeneity in lung cancer (dated by TCRdb to between 2018 and 2021). Regarding the study in general: Beta-chain transcripts were consistently detected in greater numbers than alpha-chain transcripts, which likely reflected higher beta-chain transcript abundance. In the raw uncorrected reads, each unique combination of TCR and UMI appeared on average more than ten times. In non-small cell lung cancer, the study made a quantitative comparison of TCR alpha and beta repertoires among multiple tumor regions, matched nontumor lung and blood. The study linked features of the TCR repertoire to counts of nonsynonymous mutations, which were determined by whole-exome sequencing of tumor tissue. At surgery, hundreds of tumor regions, around 67 matched nontumor lung samples and 56 PBMC samples were TCR-sequenced for both alpha and beta chains. What the work shows at the level of the full study, not this receptor alone: Confirming at a functional level the hypothesis that regional TCRs recognize regional mutations was considered to require additional single-cell paired TCR alpha and beta sequencing. Ubiquitous expanded tumor TCRs showed up in blood more often at tumor resection than at routine follow-up.

The CDR3 runs 13 residues from the cysteine to the valine. Left in the record is the CDR3 DNA by itself, 39 bases read in frame from the first base. CDR1 is given as DFQATT and CDR2 as SNEGSKA, both from the germline V gene (reference sequence). The junction shows trimming of 1 base on V and 4 bases on J, and the gene matches do not reach 2 bases of it. The clonotype originates from a male donor with early-stage non-small cell lung cancer. Sequenced here: PBMCs, sampled at surgery. The V and J genes are TRBV20-1 and TRBJ2-7; TRBD2 fits 9 bases in the junction. The DNA sequence is given as TGCAGTGCTAGAGCTAGCGGGATATACGAGCAGTACGTC. This encodes CSARASGIYEQYV.